These 14 T cell receptor beta chains came from one sample sequenced in a study of blood T cells in healthy people across ages. The second PCR ran 7 to 11 cycles with a sample-barcoded 5' primer and J-beta primers. MiXCR, run by TCRdb on the 5' RACE reads, gives a single entry per CDR3 protein. The profile shows about 830,000 distinct CDR3 sequences, nearly 60% of them singletons. Sequencing used blood. Source of these receptors: a man aged 25 to 40 in good health.

The rearrangement joins TRBV2 to TRBJ1-1, with D perhaps matching TRBD1 (6 bases). The CDR3 covers 13 residues. Deletions cut 5 bases from V and 5 bases from J, with 12 bases between. CDR1 and CDR2 (germline): SNHLY, FYNNEI. For the CDR3, the DNA is TGTGCCAGCAGTTTGGGGGGGCAAACTGAAGCTTTCTTT. Translating it yields CASSLGGQTEAFF.

The rearrangement links TRBV20-1 to TRBJ2-1; unclear D gene. The CDR3 loop spans 13 amino acids. Trimming took 3 bases from V and 3 from J, leaving 9 bases between them. Germline CDR1 reads DFQATT; CDR2 reads SNEGSKA (reference sequence). The CDR3 is CSARDGLYNEQFF. CDR3 nucleotide sequence: TGCAGTGCTAGGGACGGCCTCTACAATGAGCAGTTCTTC.

The gene calls are TRBV20-1 and TRBJ2-1; D might be TRBD2 (5 bases). The DNA end favors TRBJ2-7, so the J call may be wrong. The CDR3 length is 15 residues. Germline CDR1 is DFQATT and CDR2 is SNEGSKA (reference sequence). CDR3 in DNA: TGCAGTGCCAACGGCCCGGCGGGTCCCGCTGGTGAGCAGTACTTC. This gives the protein CSANGPAGPAGEQYF.

The chain employs TRBV4-3 and TRBJ2-1; TRBD2 matches at 8 bases. The V gene's germline CDR1 is LGHNA and CDR2 YSLEER. The CDR3 sequence is 18 residues long. V shed 1 base and J 5 bases; nucleotides not matched to a gene: 13. CDR3 residues: CASSQGASWLAGDNEQFF. DNA of the CDR3: TGCGCCAGCAGCCAAGGGGCTAGTTGGCTAGCGGGCGACAATGAGCAGTTCTTC.

V is TRBV6-4 and J is TRBJ2-1, with D perhaps matching TRBD2 (5 bases). Germline assignment: CDR1 MRHNA and CDR2 SNTAGT. This CDR3 is 13 amino acids long. The V end was cut by 2 bases, the J end by 5 bases, with 7 bases between. The CDR3 region is CASSDTGNNEQFF. DNA of the CDR3: TGTGCCAGCAGTGACACGGGGAACAATGAGCAGTTCTTC.

In this sample, this clonotype turned up once. Sequence at one end of the junction differs from germline and may be a read error. The chain joins TRBV5-1 to TRBJ2-6; tentatively, D is TRBD1 or TRBD2 (5 bases each). The germline V gene has CDR1 SGHRS and CDR2 YFSETQ. This CDR3 comprises 16 residues. The CDR3 bases are TGCGCCAGCAGCGGGGGTTCTCTCTCTTGGGCCAACGTCCTGACTTTC. Translation gives CASSGGSLSWANVLTF.

The gene calls are TRBV4-3 and TRBJ2-4, with 10 bases matching TRBD2. V gave up 2 bases and J gave up 13 bases; unmatched junction bases: 11. From germline, CDR1 is LGHNA and CDR2 YSLEER. This CDR3 has 15 residues. The CDR3 nucleotides are TGCGCCAGCAGCCAACAATGGCTAGCGGGAGATGGGCAGTACTTC. Protein product: CASSQQWLAGDGQYF.

J is TRBJ2-7 and V is TRBV6-2 or TRBV6-3; D perhaps matches TRBD2 (5 bases). V shed 10 bases and J shed 7 bases, with 23 bases lying between them. CDR3 length: 14 residues. CDR1 is MNHEY, CDR2 SVGEGT, per germline. The CDR3 DNA reads TGTGCCACCCGGAGGCCCGTAGGGATAAATGAGCAGTACTTC. Encoded protein: CATRRPVGINEQYF.

The chain uses TRBV4-1 and TRBJ1-2, with unresolved D. The CDR3 runs to 17 residues. CDR1 and CDR2 (germline): MGHRA, YSYEKL. V lost 0 bases and J 0 bases, leaving 14 bases between the germline ends. The CDR3 nucleotides are TGCGCCAGCAGCCAAGACTTTCGGAGGCCCCCTAACTATGGCTACACCTTC. Translation gives CASSQDFRRPPNYGYTF.

The genes are TRBV15 and TRBJ2-1; TRBD2 matches 9 bases. The CDR3 has 16 residues. Germline CDR1 is LNHNV and CDR2 is YYDKDF (reference sequence). With 1 base clipped from V and 5 bases from J, the junction kept 6 bases outside the gene matches. CDR3 region: CATSRAGLAGNNEQFF. The CDR3 nucleotides are TGTGCCACCAGCAGAGCCGGGCTAGCGGGAAACAATGAGCAGTTCTTC.

The chain joins TRBV11-1 to TRBJ1-2; D is perhaps TRBD1 (5 bases). From germline, CDR1 is SGHAT and CDR2 FQDESV (reference sequence). The length of the CDR3 is 17 residues. The V gene lost 5 bases and the J gene lost 5 bases, with 24 bases spanning the gap. The CDR3 spells CASSLRTGPSPSYGYTF. The CDR3 DNA follows: TGTGCCAGCAGCCTACGGACGGGACCCTCTCCTTCTTATGGCTACACCTTC.

The chain links TRBV7-8 to TRBJ1-2; weak D call: TRBD1 (5 bases). Germline V gene data show CDR1 as SGHVS and CDR2 as FQNEAQ. The CDR3 sequence is 13 residues long. V lost 5 bases, J lost 8 bases, and 15 bases lay in between. The DNA of the CDR3 is TGTGCCAGCAGCCCGGGACCTCAATCCGGCTACACCTTC. Its translation: CASSPGPQSGYTF.

This clonotype was observed a few times. The chain uses TRBV28 and TRBJ1-2; D is undetermined. Germline-derived CDR1 and CDR2 are MDHEN and SYDVKM. The CDR3 spans 14 residues. Trimming left V 7 bases short and J 5 bases short, with 17 bases between. CDR3 protein: CASTPGRTAYGYTF. The CDR3 DNA is TGTGCCAGCACCCCGGGCAGGACCGCGTATGGCTACACCTTC.

This rearrangement joins TRBV18 to TRBJ2-7; TRBD1 agrees at 8 bases. With 6 bases clipped from V and 5 bases from J, the junction kept 9 bases outside the gene matches. The length of the CDR3 is 14 residues. Germline V gene sequence: CDR1 KGHSH, CDR2 LQKENI. The CDR3 sequence is CASSGPDRANEQYF. CDR3 sequence (DNA): TGTGCCAGCTCCGGCCCGGACAGGGCCAACGAGCAGTACTTC.